The clone carrying this T cell receptor (beta chain) was observed at least ten times. This CDR3 has 17 residues. The V and J ends lost 1 base and 0 bases respectively, with 12 bases between them. This entry is derived from a study of T cells after yellow fever vaccination. MiXCR was run by TCRdb on the 5' RACE reads, yielding one entry per CDR3 protein. Of approximately 300,000 distinct CDR3 sequences in the sample, 8.5% to 9% were seen once. The origin of this receptor is a man aged 18-30 years who received the YFV17D yellow fever vaccine. The V and J genes are TRBV12-3 or TRBV12-4 and TRBJ2-2; D unclear. Here the sequenced sample was PBMCs, taken on the day of the first yellow fever vaccination. DNA of the CDR3: TGTGCCAGCAGTTTAGGTTTTGAGACGGCGAACACCGGGGAGCTGTTTTTT. Amino acids: CASSLGFETANTGELFF.